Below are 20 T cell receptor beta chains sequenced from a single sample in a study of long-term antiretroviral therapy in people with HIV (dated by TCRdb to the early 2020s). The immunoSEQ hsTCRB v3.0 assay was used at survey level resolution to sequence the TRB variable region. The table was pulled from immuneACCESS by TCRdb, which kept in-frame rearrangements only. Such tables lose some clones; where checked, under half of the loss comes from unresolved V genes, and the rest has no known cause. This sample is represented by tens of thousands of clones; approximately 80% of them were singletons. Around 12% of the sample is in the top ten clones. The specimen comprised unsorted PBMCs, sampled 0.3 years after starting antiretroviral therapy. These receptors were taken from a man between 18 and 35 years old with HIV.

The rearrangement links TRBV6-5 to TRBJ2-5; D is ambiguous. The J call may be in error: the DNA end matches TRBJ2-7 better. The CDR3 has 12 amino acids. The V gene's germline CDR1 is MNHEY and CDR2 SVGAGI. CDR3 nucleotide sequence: TGTGCCAGCAGCTCGGGCCGCTACGAGCAGTACTTC. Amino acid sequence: CASSSGRYEQYF.

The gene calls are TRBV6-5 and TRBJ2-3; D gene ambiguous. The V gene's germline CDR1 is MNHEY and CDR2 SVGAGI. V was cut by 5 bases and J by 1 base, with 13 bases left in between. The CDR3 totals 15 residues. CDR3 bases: TGTGCCAGCAGTCTCGACCCGACCGGCACAGATACGCAGTATTTT. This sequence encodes CASSLDPTGTDTQYF.

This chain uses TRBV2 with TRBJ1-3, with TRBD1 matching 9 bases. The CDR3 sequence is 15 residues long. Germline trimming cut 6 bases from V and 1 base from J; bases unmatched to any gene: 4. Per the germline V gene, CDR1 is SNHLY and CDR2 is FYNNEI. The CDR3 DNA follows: TGTGCCAGCAGGGGACAGGGTACTTCTGGAAACACCATATATTTT. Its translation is CASRGQGTSGNTIYF.

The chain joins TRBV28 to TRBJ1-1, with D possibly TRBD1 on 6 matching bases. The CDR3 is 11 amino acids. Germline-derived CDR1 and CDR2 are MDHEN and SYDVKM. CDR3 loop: CACRGDTEAFF. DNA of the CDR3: TGTGCATGTAGGGGGGACACTGAAGCTTTCTTT.

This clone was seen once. The chain's CDR3 is CASSLVGSGGPTDTQYF. The CDR3 DNA sequence: TGTGCCAGCAGCTTAGTGGGTAGCGGGGGACCCACAGATACGCAGTATTTT. The genes are TRBV11-2 and TRBJ2-3; 9 nucleotides match TRBD2. The J segment lost 2 bases and the V segment lost 1 base, leaving 7 bases of the junction unmatched. The CDR3 is made up of 17 amino acids. Per germline, CDR1 SGHAT and CDR2 FQNNGV.

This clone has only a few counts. This CDR3 reads CAWSADRRGRPQHF. CDR3 in DNA: TGTGCCTGGAGTGCAGACAGAAGAGGGAGACCCCAGCATTTT. The chain carries TRBV30 and TRBJ1-5, with D possibly TRBD1 on 5 matching bases. Looked up from germline, CDR1 is GTSNPN and CDR2 is SVGIG (reference sequence). The CDR3 is 14 residues long. V shed 1 base and J shed 10 bases, with 17 bases lying between them. The whole variable domain, filled in from reference TRBV30 and TRBJ1-5, reads SQTIHQWPATLVQPVGSPLSLECTVEGTSNPNLYWYRQAAGRGLQLLFYSVGIGQISSEVPQNLSASRPQDRQFILSSKKLLLSDSGFYLCAWSADRRGRPQHFGDGTRLSIL.

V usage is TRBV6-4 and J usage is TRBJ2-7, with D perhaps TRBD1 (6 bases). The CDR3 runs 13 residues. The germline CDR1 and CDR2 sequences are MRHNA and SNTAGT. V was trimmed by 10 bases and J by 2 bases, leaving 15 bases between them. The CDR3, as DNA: TGTGCCAAAGGGGGTTCTAGCCCCTACGAGCAGTACTTC. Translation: CAKGGSSPYEQYF.

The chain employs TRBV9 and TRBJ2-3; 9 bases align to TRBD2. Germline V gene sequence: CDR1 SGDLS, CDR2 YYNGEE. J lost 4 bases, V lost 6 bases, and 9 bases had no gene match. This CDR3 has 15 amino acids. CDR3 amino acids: CASTRGGGAADTQYF. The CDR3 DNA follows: TGTGCCAGCACACGGGGCGGGGGGGCGGCAGATACGCAGTATTTT.

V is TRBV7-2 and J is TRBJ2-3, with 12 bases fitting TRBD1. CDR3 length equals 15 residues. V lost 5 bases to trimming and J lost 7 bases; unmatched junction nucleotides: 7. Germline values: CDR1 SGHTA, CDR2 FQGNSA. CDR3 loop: CASSGRGQGAHTQYF. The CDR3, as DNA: TGTGCCAGCAGCGGACGGGGACAGGGGGCACATACGCAGTATTTT.

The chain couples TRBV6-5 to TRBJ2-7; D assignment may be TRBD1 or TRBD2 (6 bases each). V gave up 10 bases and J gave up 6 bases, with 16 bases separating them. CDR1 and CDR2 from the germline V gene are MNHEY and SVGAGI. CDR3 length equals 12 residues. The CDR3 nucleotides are TGTGCCACCTCGGGGGCCGAAACCGAGCAGTACTTC. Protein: CATSGAETEQYF.

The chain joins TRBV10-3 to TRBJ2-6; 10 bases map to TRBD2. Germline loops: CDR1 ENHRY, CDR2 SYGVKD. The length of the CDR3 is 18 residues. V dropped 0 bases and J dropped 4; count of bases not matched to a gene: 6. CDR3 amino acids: CAISESKGLASGANVLTF. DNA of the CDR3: TGTGCCATCAGTGAGTCGAAGGGACTAGCGTCGGGGGCCAACGTCCTGACTTTC.

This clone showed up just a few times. The CDR3 DNA follows: TGCGCCAGCAGCCAGGAAGAACCGAAAAGACGACCTCGGCAAGCTTTCTTT. This codes for CASSQEEPKRRPRQAFF. J is TRBJ1-1 and V is TRBV4-3; no definite D call. This CDR3 has 17 amino acids. Trimming removed 3 bases from V and 9 bases from J, with 26 bases in between. CDR1 is LGHNA and CDR2 is YSLEER in the germline V gene.

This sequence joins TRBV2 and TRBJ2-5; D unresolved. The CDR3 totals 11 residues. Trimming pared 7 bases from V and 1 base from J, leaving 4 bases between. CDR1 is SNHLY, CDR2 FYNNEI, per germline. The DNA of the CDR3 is TGTGCCAGCAAGTCCCAAGAGACCCAGTACTTC. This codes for CASKSQETQYF.

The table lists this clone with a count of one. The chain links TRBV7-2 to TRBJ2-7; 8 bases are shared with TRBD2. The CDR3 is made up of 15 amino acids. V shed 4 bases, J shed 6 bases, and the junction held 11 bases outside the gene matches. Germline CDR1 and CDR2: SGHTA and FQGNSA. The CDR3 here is CASSSTVGRAAEQYF. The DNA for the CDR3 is TGTGCCAGCAGCTCGACCGTCGGGAGGGCCGCCGAGCAGTACTTC.

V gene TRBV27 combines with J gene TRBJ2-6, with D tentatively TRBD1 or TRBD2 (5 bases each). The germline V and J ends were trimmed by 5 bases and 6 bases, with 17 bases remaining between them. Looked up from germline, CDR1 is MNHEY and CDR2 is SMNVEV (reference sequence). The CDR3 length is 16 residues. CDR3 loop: CASSPYGTVAANVLTF. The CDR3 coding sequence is TGTGCCAGCAGTCCCTACGGGACGGTCGCGGCCAACGTCCTGACTTTC.

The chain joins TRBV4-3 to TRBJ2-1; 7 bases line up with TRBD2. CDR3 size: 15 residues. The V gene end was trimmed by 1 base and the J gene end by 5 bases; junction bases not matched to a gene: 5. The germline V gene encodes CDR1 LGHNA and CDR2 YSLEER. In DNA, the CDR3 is TGCGCCAGCAGCCAAGCCGGGACTACAAACAATGAGCAGTTCTTC. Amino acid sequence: CASSQAGTTNNEQFF.

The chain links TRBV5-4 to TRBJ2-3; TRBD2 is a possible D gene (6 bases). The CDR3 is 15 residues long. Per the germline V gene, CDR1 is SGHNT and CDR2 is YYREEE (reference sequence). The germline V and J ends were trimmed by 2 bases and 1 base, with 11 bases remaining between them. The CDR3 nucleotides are TGTGCCAGCAGCTTCCGGGAGTCGGGCACAGATACGCAGTATTTT. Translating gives CASSFRESGTDTQYF. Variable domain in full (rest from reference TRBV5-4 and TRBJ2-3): ETGVTQSPTHLIKTRGQQVTLRCSSQSGHNTVSWYQQALGQGPQFIFQYYREEENGRGNFPPRFSGLQFPNYSSELNVNALELDDSALYLCASSFRESGTDTQYFGPGTRLTVL.

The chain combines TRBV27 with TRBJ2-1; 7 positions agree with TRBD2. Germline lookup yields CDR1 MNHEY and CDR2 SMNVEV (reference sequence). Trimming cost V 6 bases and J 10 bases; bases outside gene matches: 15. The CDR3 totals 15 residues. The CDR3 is CASSFTSESLGEQFF. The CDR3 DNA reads TGTGCCAGCAGCTTCACTAGCGAATCCTTAGGGGAGCAGTTCTTC.

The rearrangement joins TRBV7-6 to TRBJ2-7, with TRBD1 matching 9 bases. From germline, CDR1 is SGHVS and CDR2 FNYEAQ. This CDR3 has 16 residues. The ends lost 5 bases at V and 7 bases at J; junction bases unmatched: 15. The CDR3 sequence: CASSHGRLQGAGEQYF. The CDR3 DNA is TGTGCCAGCAGCCACGGACGGCTACAGGGGGCAGGGGAGCAGTACTTC.

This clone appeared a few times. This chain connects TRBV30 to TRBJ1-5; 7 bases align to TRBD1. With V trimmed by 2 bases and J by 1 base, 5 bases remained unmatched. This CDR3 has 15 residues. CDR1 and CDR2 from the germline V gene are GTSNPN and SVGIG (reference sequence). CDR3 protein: CAWSRQGGSNQPQHF. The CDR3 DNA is TGTGCCTGGAGTCGACAGGGTGGGAGCAATCAGCCCCAGCATTTT.